A selection of T cell receptor beta chains follows, all from one sample in a study of cytomegalovirus exposure and HLA in healthy donors. TCRdb keeps only in-frame clones here, not all; method: immunoSEQ multiplex PCR. The repertoire holds around 190,000 clones, with around 86% as singletons. Sequencing was carried out using PBMCs. The receptors stem from a man younger than 45 in good health and CMV-seropositive. CDR3s include the opening cysteine and the closing phenylalanine or tryptophan. D genes are given only for firm matches. Not every row has a clone size; where given, it reads once, few, many or a size class.

>TRBJ1-2|TRBV28|TRBD1|.
TGTGCCAGCAGTCCAGGGACAGGGGAGTTCTATGACTACACCTTC
CASSPGTGEFYDYTF
>TRBJ2-5|TRBV28|TRBD1|.
TGTGCCAGCAGCGGACAGGGTTGGCAAGAGACCCAGTACTTC
CASSGQGWQETQYF
>TRBJ2-7|TRBV11-3|TRBD2|.
TGTGCCAGCAGCTTAGCGGGGGGGACCACCTACGAGCAGTACTTC
CASSLAGGTTYEQYF
>TRBJ2-7|TRBV7-2|.|.
TGTGCCAGCAGCCCCCTCAACAGCGAGCAGTACTTC
CASSPLNSEQYF
>TRBJ2-3|TRBV15|.|.
TGTGCCACCAGCAGAGTTAGACCGGGGGTGGATACGCAGTATTTT
CATSRVRPGVDTQYF
>TRBJ1-2|TRBV9|.|.
TGTGCCAGCAGCGTAGATGTGGGGGGCTCGTATGGCTACACCTTC
CASSVDVGGSYGYTF
>TRBJ1-1|TRBV5-1|.|.
TGCGCCAGCACCGAAGACGGGGGGACTGAAGCTTTCTTT
CASTEDGGTEAFF
>TRBJ2-3|TRBV5-4|.|.
TGTGCCAGCAGTTCGGACAGCACAGATACGCAGTATTTT
CASSSDSTDTQYF
>TRBJ2-7|TRBV6-5|TRBD2|.
TGTGCCAGCACCTCAGGCGGGGGGGGTTACGAGCAGTACTTC
CASTSGGGGYEQYF
>TRBJ1-4|TRBV18|.|.
TGTGCCAGCTCACCCAACAACAGGGCAAAGGCTAATGAAAAACTGTTTTTT
CASSPNNRAKANEKLFF
>TRBJ2-6|TRBV28|TRBD1|.
TGTGCCAGCAGTTTAACAGGGGCGAACTCTGGGGCCAACGTCCTGACTTTC
CASSLTGANSGANVLTF
>TRBJ1-1|TRBV11-1|.|.
TGTGCCAGCAGAAAACAGGGTACTGATGAAGCTTTCTTT
CASRKQGTDEAFF
>TRBJ1-1|TRBV19|TRBD1|.
TGTGCCAGTAGTATGTGGGCAGGGGGAAACACTGAAGCTTTCTTT
CASSMWAGGNTEAFF
>TRBJ1-2|TRBV28|TRBD1|.
TGTGCCAGCAGGCCAGATACAGGGGCTTACTATGGCTACACCTTC
CASRPDTGAYYGYTF
>TRBJ2-7|TRBV4-1|.|.
TGCGCCAGCAGTGCTCCTTCGAGGACACCGCGCATGAACGAGCAGTACTTC
CASSAPSRTPRMNEQYF
>TRBJ2-5|TRBV6-6|.|.
TGTGCCAGCAGTTACAGTTTCAAGGGAGCCCAAGAGACCCAGTACTTC
CASSYSFKGAQETQYF
>TRBJ2-7|TRBV7-3|.|.
TGTGCCAGCAGCCGGACTCCGGACGGTTTATTCCACTTC
CASSRTPDGLFHF
>TRBJ2-7|TRBV27|.|few
TGTGCCAGCGGTGGTGGGTATCAAACCTACGAGCAGTACTTC
CASGGGYQTYEQYF
>TRBJ2-2|TRBV13|.|few
TGTGCCAGCAGCTTAGGCGGGGGCCTCGGGGAGCTGTTTTTT
CASSLGGGLGELFF
>TRBJ1-4|TRBV9|TRBD1|.
TGTGCCAGCAGCGTAAGGACAGGGGAGGGAGAAAAACTGTTTTTT
CASSVRTGEGEKLFF
>TRBJ2-1|TRBV9|.|.
TGTGCCAGCAGCCCTCCGGGAAGCAATGAGCAGTTCTTC
CASSPPGSNEQFF
>TRBJ2-7|TRBV2|.|.
TGTGCCAGCAGTGTGAGGGGTTCCTACGAGCAGTACTTC
CASSVRGSYEQYF
>TRBJ2-7|TRBV19|.|.
TGTGCCAAAGGGGAGCAGTACTTC
CAKGEQYF
>TRBJ2-1|TRBV11-2|.|.
TGTGCAAGCAGGCGGCCCCCGGATAATGAGCAGTTCTTC
CASRRPPDNEQFF
>TRBJ1-2|TRBV4-3|.|.
TGCGCCAGCAGCCAAGAAACAGGGCGCTATGGCTACACCTTC
CASSQETGRYGYTF
>TRBJ1-2|TRBV25-1|.|.
TGTGCCAGCAGTAGTGGTTACCTTGGCTACACCTTC
CASSSGYLGYTF
>TRBJ2-7|TRBV29-1|.|.
TGCAGCGTTGAAGATAGTCAGGCCCGGGCTTTC
CSVEDSQARAF
>TRBJ2-7|TRBV6-5|.|once
TGTGCCAGCTTGGAGGACAACGAGCAGTACTTC
CASLEDNEQYF
>TRBJ2-7|TRBV7-6|TRBD2|.
TGTGCCAGCAGCCCGGACGGGCGGGGGAGGCACGAGCAGTACTTC
CASSPDGRGRHEQYF